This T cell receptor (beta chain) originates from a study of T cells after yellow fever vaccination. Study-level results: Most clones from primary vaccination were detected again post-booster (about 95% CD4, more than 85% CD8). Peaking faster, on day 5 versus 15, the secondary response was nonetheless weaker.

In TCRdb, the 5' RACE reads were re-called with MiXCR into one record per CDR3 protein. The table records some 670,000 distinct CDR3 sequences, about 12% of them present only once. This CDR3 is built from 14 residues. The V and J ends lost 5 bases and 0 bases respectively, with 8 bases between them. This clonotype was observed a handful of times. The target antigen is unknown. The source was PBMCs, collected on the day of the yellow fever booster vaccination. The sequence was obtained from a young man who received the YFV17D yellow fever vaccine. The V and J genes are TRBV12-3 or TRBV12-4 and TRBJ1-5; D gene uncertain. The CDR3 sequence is CASSLVYSNQPQHF. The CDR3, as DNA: TGTGCCAGCAGTCTAGTATATAGCAATCAGCCCCAGCATTTT.